Listed below are T cell receptor beta chains from one sample, sequenced in a study of blood T cell repertoires in COVID-19. The protocol was immunoSEQ multiplex PCR, while the TCRdb copy is restricted to in-frame clones and leaves out a portion. The top ten clones hold approximately 4.3% of a sample with around 250,000 clones, around 84% of them seen once. The sequenced sample was PBMCs or T cells enriched from blood (not recorded which). The source is a man younger than 45 with acute COVID-19. Each CDR3 is given with its conserved first and last residue. The D gene is left open where the match is weak. Where a row states a size, it is once, few, many or the class of an expanded clone; other rows omit it.

TRBJ2-2,NA,TRBD2,TRBV11-3,TGTGCCAGCACCCCACTAGCGGGAGGGCCGCTGAACACCGGGGAGCTGTTTTTT,CASTPLAGGPLNTGELFF
TRBJ1-2,NA,NA,TRBV3-1/TRBV3-2,TGTGCCAGCAGCCAAGATCCGGGAGGGTACACCTTC,CASSQDPGGYTF
TRBJ1-5,NA,NA,TRBV14,TGTGCCAGCAGCCAAGGAGGCGCCAGTAATCAGCCCCAGCATTTT,CASSQGGASNQPQHF
TRBJ1-2,NA,NA,TRBV11-2,TGTGCCAGCAGCTCAGTGGTAGGGTCTAGCTTCTATGGCTACACCTTC,CASSSVVGSSFYGYTF
TRBJ1-6,NA,NA,TRBV5-1,TGCGCCAGCAGCCCTGATACACCTTTTTCCTATAATTCACCCCTCCACTTT,CASSPDTPFSYNSPLHF
TRBJ1-1,NA,NA,TRBV7-2,TGTGCCAGCAGCTATCGGAGGGAGGGCACTGAAGCTTTCTTT,CASSYRREGTEAFF
TRBJ2-3,NA,TRBD2,TRBV6-6,TGTGCCAGCAGTCGCGATCGAGCGGGAGGGCCCGCAGATACGCAGTATTTT,CASSRDRAGGPADTQYF
TRBJ2-3,NA,NA,TRBV11-2,TGTGCCAGCAGCCTGTCCTCAGATACGCAGTATTTT,CASSLSSDTQYF
TRBJ2-1,NA,TRBD2,TRBV5-4,TGTGCCAGCAGCTTGGCGGCGGGGGGTTTCAATGAGCAGTTCTTC,CASSLAAGGFNEQFF
TRBJ1-3,NA,NA,TRBV5-1,TGCGCCAGCAGCCCCGAGAATTACTCTGGAAACACCATATATTTT,CASSPENYSGNTIYF
TRBJ1-4,NA,NA,TRBV18,TGTGCCAGCTCACCCAGTGCAACTAATGAAAAACTGTTTTTT,CASSPSATNEKLFF
TRBJ1-2,NA,NA,TRBV6-1,TGTGCCAGCAGTCGCAAACCCGGAGGAGATGGCTACACCTTC,CASSRKPGGDGYTF
TRBJ1-6,NA,NA,TRBV4-2,TGTGCCAGCAGCCAAGCCGCGACAGGCAATTCACCCCTCCACTTT,CASSQAATGNSPLHF
TRBJ1-4,many,TRBD1,TRBV5-5,TGTGCCAGCAGCAAGGGACAGGGGGTCTCTAATGAAAAACTGTTTTTT,CASSKGQGVSNEKLFF
TRBJ1-1,NA,NA,TRBV10-2,TGCGCCAGCCATCCTCGGGGTGGGGAAGCTTTCTTT,CASHPRGGEAFF
TRBJ2-5,NA,TRBD1,TRBV19,TGTGCCAGTAGTATGGGACAGGGTGGGGAGACCCAGTACTTC,CASSMGQGGETQYF
TRBJ2-1,NA,TRBD1,TRBV7-8,TGTGCCAGCAGTCATACCCGGGACAGGAAATACAATGAGCAGTTCTTC,CASSHTRDRKYNEQFF
TRBJ2-2,NA,NA,TRBV5-6,TGTGCCAGCAGCTTGGTCCACAGGGTGGACGGGGAGCTGTTTTTT,CASSLVHRVDGELFF
TRBJ2-6,few,TRBD2,TRBV7-3,TGTGCCAGCAGCGCCCGGACTAGCGGGAGGACTGGGGCCAACGTCCTGACTTTC,CASSARTSGRTGANVLTF
TRBJ1-2,NA,NA,TRBV15,TGTGCCACCAGCCCCCCATTTAACGGGACTCGGCGCTACACCTTC,CATSPPFNGTRRYTF
TRBJ1-5,NA,TRBD1,TRBV19,TGTGCCAGTAGTATAGTTGGGACAGGAGGCAATCAGCCCCAGCATTTT,CASSIVGTGGNQPQHF
TRBJ1-1,NA,NA,TRBV19,TGTGCCAGTAGTATACAATCGACAGCGAACACTGAAGCTTTCTTT,CASSIQSTANTEAFF
TRBJ2-5,once,NA,TRBV5-4,TGTGCCAGCAGCTCCGCGGGTTGGGGAGAGACCCAGTACTTC,CASSSAGWGETQYF
TRBJ2-5,NA,NA,TRBV4-2,TGTGCCAGCAGCCAAGAGACGGAGCGCGGGGAGACCCAGTACTTC,CASSQETERGETQYF
TRBJ1-1,once,NA,TRBV11-2,TGTGCCAGCAGCTTTGGGGGGGGGAACACTGAAGCTTTCTTT,CASSFGGGNTEAFF
TRBJ1-3,NA,NA,TRBV30,TGTGCCTGGAGTGTTGGACAGCGAAATGGAAACACCATATATTTT,CAWSVGQRNGNTIYF
TRBJ1-4,NA,NA,TRBV7-9,TGTGCCAGCAGCTTAGGGAGGGAACGCGAAAAACTGTTTTTT,CASSLGREREKLFF
TRBJ2-1,NA,TRBD2,TRBV24-1,TGTGCCACCAGTGACCCTCCTAGCGGGGGACTCTACAATGAGCAGTTCTTC,CATSDPPSGGLYNEQFF
TRBJ2-2,few,NA,TRBV6-2/TRBV6-3,TGTGCCAGCAGTTCCCCAACGACATCCGGGGAGCTGTTTTTT,CASSSPTTSGELFF
TRBJ2-3,once,TRBD2,TRBV27,TGTGCCAGCAGTCTTCCCAACTCTCTAGCGGGGGGCCCAGATACGCAGTATTTT,CASSLPNSLAGGPDTQYF
TRBJ2-2,NA,TRBD1,TRBV9,TGTGCCAGCAGCTGGACAGGGGGCAACACCGGGGAGCTGTTTTTT,CASSWTGGNTGELFF
TRBJ1-1,NA,NA,TRBV14,TGTGCCAGCAGCCAAGATAGGCGGCCGGAAGCTTTCTTT,CASSQDRRPEAFF
TRBJ1-2,few,NA,TRBV10-3,TGTGCCATCAGTGAGTCCACGGCTAACTATGGCTACACCTTC,CAISESTANYGYTF
TRBJ1-4,NA,NA,TRBV3-1/TRBV3-2,TGTGCCAGCAGCCAAGTGCAGGGAAAACTGTTTTTT,CASSQVQGKLFF
TRBJ2-6,NA,NA,TRBV28,TGTGCCAGCAGTATTATAGGAACAGTGTCTGGGGCCAACGTCCTGACTTTC,CASSIIGTVSGANVLTF
TRBJ2-5,NA,NA,TRBV5-5,TGTGCCAGCAGCTTGGTTCCAGGTATATCATCAGAGACCCAGTACTTC,CASSLVPGISSETQYF
TRBJ1-1,NA,NA,TRBV4-2,TGTGCCAGCAGCCCCAGTGCAGGGGAGAACACTGAAGCTTTCTTT,CASSPSAGENTEAFF
TRBJ2-2,few,NA,TRBV11-2,TGTGCCAGCAGCCTAGGACAGAACACCGGGGAGCTGTTTTTT,CASSLGQNTGELFF
TRBJ1-5,few,TRBD1,TRBV7-2,TGTGCCAGCAGCTGGACAGGTTCCAATCAGCCCCAGCATTTT,CASSWTGSNQPQHF
TRBJ2-5,few,TRBD2,TRBV28,TGTGCCAGCAGTTTAACCGGGGGGGCCGGGGAGACCCAGTACTTC,CASSLTGGAGETQYF
TRBJ1-2,NA,TRBD1,TRBV5-5,TGTGCCAGCAGCTTGGACAGGGGGCAAGGCTACACCTTC,CASSLDRGQGYTF
TRBJ2-4,few,NA,TRBV7-9,TGTGCCAGCAGCCCGAGGACTGCGGCCAAAAACATTCAGTACTTC,CASSPRTAAKNIQYF
TRBJ1-2,NA,TRBD1,TRBV10-1,TGCGCCAGCAGCTTTTCGGACAGGGGAAAGGGCTACACCTTC,CASSFSDRGKGYTF
TRBJ1-5,NA,NA,TRBV2,TGTGCCAGCCGAGTTCAGGGAAATCAGCCCCAGCATTTT,CASRVQGNQPQHF
TRBJ2-6,few,TRBD1,TRBV18,TGTGCCAGCTCACAAGGACAGGGGAGCTCTGGGGCCAACGTCCTGACTTTC,CASSQGQGSSGANVLTF
TRBJ1-4,NA,TRBD1,TRBV14,TGTGCCAGCAGCCATCACAGGGGGAGAGAAGAAAAACTGTTTTTT,CASSHHRGREEKLFF
TRBJ1-1,NA,TRBD1,TRBV5-1,TGTGCCAGCAGCCTGCAAGGACAGGGACAGGGGAACACTGAAGCTTTCTTT,CASSLQGQGQGNTEAFF
TRBJ2-1,few,NA,TRBV5-1,TGCGCCAGCAGCTTAATTTCAGGGTCTGTCTCCAATGAGCAGTTCTTC,CASSLISGSVSNEQFF
TRBJ1-5,NA,TRBD1,TRBV24-1,TGTGCCACCAGTCCCGACCCCGGGACAGGGGGAATGGTTAACAGCAATCAGCCCCAGCATTTT,CATSPDPGTGGMVNSNQPQHF
TRBJ1-1,NA,TRBD1,TRBV13,TGTGCCAGCAGCGTAGGGGCGACAGGGGGCACTGAAGCTTTCTTT,CASSVGATGGTEAFF
TRBJ2-1,NA,NA,TRBV5-5,TGTGCCAGCAGCTCCGACTGGAGCTCCTACAATGAGCAGTTCTTC,CASSSDWSSYNEQFF
TRBJ1-6,NA,NA,TRBV11-2,TGTGCCAGCAGACCCTATTCTGGACAGACTGCTAATTCACCCCTCCACTTT,CASRPYSGQTANSPLHF
TRBJ1-2,NA,TRBD1,TRBV7-8,TGTGCCAGCAGCTTAACTTCCGCAGGGGGTGGCTATGGCTACACCTTC,CASSLTSAGGGYGYTF
TRBJ2-1,NA,TRBD2,TRBV10-3,TGTGCCATTTGGCGGGGGACTCTAGGCAATGAGCAGTTCTTC,CAIWRGTLGNEQFF
TRBJ1-3,NA,TRBD1,TRBV11-2,TGTGCCAGCAGCCCCCGGACAGGGGCGACCATCTCTGGAAACACCATATATTTT,CASSPRTGATISGNTIYF